Each of the 4 T cell receptor beta chains below was sequenced from the same sample in a study of T cell responses to AZD1222 COVID-19 vaccine. Measured with immunoSEQ multiplex PCR; TCRdb has only the in-frame clones, and not every one. The repertoire consists of about 150,000 clones, with 80% to 85% occurring once and the leading ten covering about 4%. The specimen comprised peripheral blood, sampled on day 0 of MenACWY control vaccination. These receptors all stem from an adult in good health.

The V gene is TRBV10-2, the J gene TRBJ2-2; 8 bases agree with TRBD2. The V segment lost 8 bases and the J segment 6 bases; nucleotides outside the gene matches: 11. The CDR3 has 15 residues. Germline V lookup: CDR1 WSHSY, CDR2 SAAADI. The CDR3 loop reads CASRSASGRAGELFF. CDR3 in DNA: TGCGCCAGCCGCAGCGCCTCCGGGAGGGCCGGGGAGCTGTTTTTT.

This clone was picked up a small number of times. This chain uses TRBV2 with TRBJ2-1; 7 bases are shared with TRBD1. The germline gives CDR1 SNHLY, CDR2 FYNNEI. This CDR3 is built from 14 residues. Trimming removed 2 bases from V and 6 bases from J; junction bases left unmatched: 4. The CDR3 is CASSERQGFNEQFF. CDR3 DNA sequence: TGTGCCAGCAGTGAACGACAGGGATTCAATGAGCAGTTCTTC.

The chain joins TRBV30 to TRBJ2-1; D might be TRBD1 or TRBD2, each matching 6 bases. CDR1 and CDR2 (germline): GTSNPN, SVGIG (reference sequence). This CDR3 has 14 amino acids. The V gene lost 1 base and the J gene lost 2 bases, with 9 bases spanning the gap. CDR3 coding DNA: TGTGCCTGGAGTGGGAGGGGGACCTACAATGAGCAGTTCTTC. Its translation: CAWSGRGTYNEQFF.

The chain recombines TRBV7-2 with TRBJ1-1; TRBD1 might be the D (5 bases). The germline gives CDR1 SGHTA, CDR2 FQGNSA. This CDR3 has 15 amino acids. The germline V and J ends were trimmed by 3 bases and 0 bases, with 11 bases remaining between them. CDR3 protein: CASSFAGLLNTEAFF. In nucleotides, the CDR3 is TGTGCCAGCAGCTTCGCGGGACTTTTGAACACTGAAGCTTTCTTT.